A selection of T cell receptor beta chains follows, all from one sample in a study of control samples from healthy donors and cancer patients. Clones were sequenced by immunoSEQ multiplex PCR, and TCRdb holds only the in-frame ones, with some missing. The sample includes 80,000 to 100,000 clones, 70% to 90% of them seen just once. Sequences were obtained from blood. These receptors all stem from a man aged 30-40 years in good health. Both conserved end residues are part of each CDR3. Fields, in order: V gene, CDR3 protein.

TRBV6-6 | CASSPSEPNTEAFF
TRBV5-1 | CASSLVSGTYNEQFF
TRBV14 | CASSQDREGQETQYF
TRBV28 | CASRDTSSGNTIYF
TRBV30 | CAWSLVYNSPLHF
TRBV2 | CASSGTSGSSYNEQFF
TRBV6-6 | CASIPARVGSGELFF
TRBV21-1 | CASSKASTGSGYTF
TRBV7-9 | CASSLGTYNEQFF
TRBV2 | CASSGINNEQFF
TRBV6-6 | CASSHPAGRRYSNQPQHF
TRBV10-3 | CAISRREGGETQYF
TRBV10-3 | CAIRPGQGLHSGNTIYF
TRBV28 | CACRKSRTGYYNEQFF
TRBV5-1 | CASSLGLAGDSEQYF
TRBV29-1 | CSVTVLGVSYEQYF
TRBV7-8 | CASSPRGEGKNTEAFF
TRBV28 | CASSSLRNTIYF
TRBV30 | CAWAPGVTTEAFF
TRBV24-1 | CATSPQGQSGYTF
TRBV4-2 | CASSQDRAGASYTF
TRBV11-2 | CASSTDRAYEQYF
TRBV6-1 | CASSAQTGLISYEQYF
TRBV3-1/TRBV3-2 | CASSQGGETMGYTF
TRBV14 | CATGGQENTEAFF
TRBV7-8 | CASSQFSGITYNEQFF
TRBV12-3/TRBV12-4 | CASSTGHLQPQHF
TRBV27 | CASRPVRGLGDTQYF
TRBV28 | CASANGRYGYTF
TRBV12-5 | CASGLVGHSDTQYF
TRBV4-3 | CASSQREAFSSGANVLTF
TRBV5-6 | CASSLGQGGITSSYNEQFF
TRBV12-5 | CASGAGTVDNSPLHF
TRBV7-9 | CASSPITDTQYF
TRBV28 | CASRLGGENYGYTF
TRBV3-1/TRBV3-2 | CASSDKGTANTGELFF
TRBV28 | CASSLGPNPQETQYF
TRBV7-2 | CASSLGSGSVDTQYF
TRBV4-1 | CASSQDGKEADTQYF
TRBV19 | CASWTGGADGYTF
TRBV19 | CASSSGGQRRETQYF
TRBV6-1 | CASSEPGLAGPTGELFF
TRBV6-2/TRBV6-3 | CASSYPTEPPGTF
TRBV5-6 | CASSRRTVFYGYTF
TRBV2 | CASSNAGYNEQFF
TRBV7-6 | CASSLSTYNEQFF
TRBV27 | CASSLLTQETQYF
TRBV7-2 | CASSLEGQQYGYTF
TRBV18 | CASSPEGTGNTIYF
TRBV6-5 | CASSADTPNTF
TRBV27 | CASSLYDSREQYF
TRBV28 | CASRKPGQSYEQYF